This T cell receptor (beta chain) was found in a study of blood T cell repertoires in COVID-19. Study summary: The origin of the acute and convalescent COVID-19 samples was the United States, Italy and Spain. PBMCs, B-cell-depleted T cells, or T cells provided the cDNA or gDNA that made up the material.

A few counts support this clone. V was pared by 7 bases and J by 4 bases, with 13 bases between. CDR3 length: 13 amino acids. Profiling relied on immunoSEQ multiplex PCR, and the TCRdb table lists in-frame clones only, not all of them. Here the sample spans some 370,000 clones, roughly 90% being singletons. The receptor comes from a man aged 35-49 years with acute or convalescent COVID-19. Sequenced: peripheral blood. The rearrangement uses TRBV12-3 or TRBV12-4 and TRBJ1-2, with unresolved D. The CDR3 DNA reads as TGTGCCAGCAACTTACCGGGAGGCTATGGCTACACCTTC. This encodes CASNLPGGYGYTF.